This T cell receptor (beta chain) is from a study of Ad26.COV2.S vaccination and SARS-CoV-2 variants. Overall study findings and caveats: Non-spike TCR breadth did not differ much between vaccine and placebo recipients. In vaccinated individuals, spike-specific CD8+ and CD4+ T cell responses reportedly displayed substantial breadth.

Comments on this clone: The antigen remains unidentified.

J lost 7 bases, V lost 6 bases, and 9 bases had no gene match. The germline V gene encodes CDR1 MNHNY and CDR2 SVGAGI (reference sequence). This CDR3 is built from 14 residues. The treatment is: around 19 received Ad26.COV2.S at low or high dose, single or two shots; a few received placebo; per-sample allocation not given. The samples date from day 63 after the first vaccine or placebo injection. Boston supplied an adult donor aged 18-55 years. Using immunoSEQ multiplex PCR, the repertoire was profiled, and TCRdb retains in-frame clones only, with some absent. In the table there are some 480,000 clones, around nine tenths of which are singletons.

Sequencing was performed on peripheral blood, taken in a trial of Ad26.COV2.S vaccine versus placebo. The gene calls are TRBV6-6 and TRBJ1-3; 7 bases fit TRBD1. The TCR sequence derives from a person between 18 and 65 years old who received the Ad26.COV2.S COVID-19 vaccine or a placebo. CDR3 sequence: CASSIGQATNTIYF. The CDR3 region has the DNA TGTGCCAGCAGCATCGGACAGGCTACGAACACCATATATTTT.